This T cell receptor beta chain was obtained from a study of technical replicates of blood from several donors. TCRdb's table, derived via immunoSEQ multiplex PCR, lists solely in-frame clones and lacks some. The sample records roughly 16,000 clones, just under 90% being singletons. Specimen: PBMCs. The TCR was taken from a human donor in good health.

In DNA, the CDR3 is TGTGCCAGCAGCAAAGCGTGGGCTAGCGGTACTATACACCGCACAGATACGCAGTATTTT. Translating gives CASSKAWASGTIHRTDTQYF. The chain links TRBV13 to TRBJ2-3, with 7 bases that match TRBD2. From germline, CDR1 is PRHDT and CDR2 FYEKMQ (reference sequence). The junction had 21 bases not matched to a gene; V was cut back by 5 bases and J by 1 base. The CDR3 sequence is 20 residues long.